The sequence of this T cell receptor (beta chain) was determined in a study of T cells in Graves' hyperthyroidism and ophthalmopathy (dated by TCRdb to about 2019). Background for the entire study: Peripheral blood was sampled at the time of initial diagnosis, prior to any treatment. TCR V-J signatures able to tell the groups apart were searched for in a discovery cohort of 90 to 100 patients, of whom over 40 had Graves' ophthalmopathy and around 57 had stable Graves' hyperthyroidism. Prospective prediction of ophthalmopathy was tested in an independent validation cohort consisting of 18 to 20 hyperthyroidism patients and about 17 patients who later progressed to ophthalmopathy. The roughly 94 discovery patients were randomly split 7:3 into training and test sets. The paper describes TCR Vbeta CDR3 sequencing of 135 peripheral blood samples, made up of 43 ophthalmopathy patients, roughly 75 hyperthyroidism patients and 17 progressor patients. In addition, the study compared T-cell repertoires in thyroid tissue and in blood from 6 or 7 Graves' hyperthyroidism patients. Following sampling, methimazole starting at 30 mg daily was given to hyperthyroidism patients, and high-dose intravenous methylprednisolone was given to ophthalmopathy patients.

Graves' hyperthyroidism was defined as stable when no progression to ophthalmopathy occurred over 18 months of follow-up. The hyperthyroidism patients were between 18 and 65 years old and newly diagnosed, with a disease duration of less than 2 months. The study excluded patients with uncontrolled infections, other autoimmune diseases, pregnancy or lactation. Diagnoses were established on the basis of clinical symptoms, serum thyroxine and TRAb, thyroid ultrasound, and orbital computed tomography. Ficoll-Paque density gradient centrifugation was used to isolate PBMCs from about 9.4 ml of fresh peripheral blood. Total RNA was extracted using Trizol reagent, and RNA quality was assessed on an Agilent 2100 Bioanalyzer. What the work shows at the level of the full study, not this receptor alone: Sample size was not statistically predetermined, and blinding of investigators to group allocation was not performed. In cross-validation, a model built on a 13 V-J signature told ophthalmopathy apart from stable hyperthyroidism with approximately 90% sensitivity and around 83% specificity, and in testing the same model reached 80%/75%. Most expanded thyroid clonotypes (frequency above 0.001) were also detected in blood, suggesting blood repertoires may reflect thyroid immune responses. In validation, the model predicted progression to ophthalmopathy with about 71% sensitivity and about 73% specificity, a median of 6.5 months before onset.

TCR beta CDR3 regions were amplified from RNA transcripts. The TCR CDR3 was subjected to a first round of RT-PCR using the HTBI primer set and the Qiagen OneStep RT-PCR kit. Libraries were constructed in a second round of multiplex PCR, after which size selection and purification were carried out. Libraries were sequenced paired-end with 100 bp reads on an Illumina HiSeq2000. On the authors' methods: SOAPnuke was used to process the raw data, throwing out any read that contained adapters or uncalled bases, had a mean Phred below 15, or lacked an exact constant-primer or identifier match. COPE v1.2.5 was used to merge the high-quality paired reads, and each unique nucleotide sequence was defined as a clonotype. MiTCR v1.1 was used to align the clonotypes against IMGT TRBV, TRBD and TRBJ reference segments. The analysis was restricted to V-J combinations with a frequency above 0.0001, which together covered around 99% of the repertoires. The TCS score was defined as the ratio of F50 (clonal expansion) to E x V (chaos), calculated using BLOSUM62-based TCRdist between CDR3 peptides within each V-J. Welch's t-statistics and random forest reduced fewer than 550 V-J features to 10 to 15, which were used in a naive Bayes classifier (R e1071). TCRdb reprocessed the public reads (quality trimming at Q25 with fastp, clone calling with MiXCR) and kept in-frame beta chains. Rows matching on CDR3 protein sequence are summarized as one entry with the most common DNA and genes. For this entry, the V and J calls and clone size follow TCRdb and not the study's own pipeline. The sample table holds about 360,000 distinct CDR3 sequences, of which just under 25% were seen once. Of the sample, around 70% falls within the top ten clones.

The germline V gene sets CDR1 to MNHGY and CDR2 to SVAAGI. From the cysteine up to the phenylalanine, the CDR3 has a length of 13 residues. Solely the CDR3 DNA is kept, with 39 bases framed from the first base. This clonotype was detected only once. It has no known antigen specificity. An end of the junction differs from the germline gene, which may be a read error. Recombination linked TRBV6-9 to TRBJ1-1; the D gene is unclear. Sequencing was performed on blood. The clonotype was recovered from a man in his fifties with Graves' hyperthyroidism. The CDR3 sequence is CASTYRVNTGAFF. Here is the DNA: TGTGCCAGCACTTACAGAGTGAACACTGGAGCTTTCTTT.